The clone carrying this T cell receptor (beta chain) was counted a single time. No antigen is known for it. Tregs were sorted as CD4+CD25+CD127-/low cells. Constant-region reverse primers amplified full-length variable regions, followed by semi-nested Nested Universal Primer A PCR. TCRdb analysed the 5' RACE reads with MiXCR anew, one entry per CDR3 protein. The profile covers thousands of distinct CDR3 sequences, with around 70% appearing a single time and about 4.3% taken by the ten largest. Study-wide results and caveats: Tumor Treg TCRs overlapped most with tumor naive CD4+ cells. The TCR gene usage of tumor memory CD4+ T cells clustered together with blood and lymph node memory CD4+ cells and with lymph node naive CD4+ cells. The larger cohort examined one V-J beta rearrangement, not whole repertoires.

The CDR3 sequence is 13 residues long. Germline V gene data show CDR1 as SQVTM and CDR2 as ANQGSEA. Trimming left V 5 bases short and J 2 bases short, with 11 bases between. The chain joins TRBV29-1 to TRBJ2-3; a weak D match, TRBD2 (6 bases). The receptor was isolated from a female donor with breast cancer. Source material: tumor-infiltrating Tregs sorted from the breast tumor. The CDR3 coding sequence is TGCAGCGTTCGTAGCGGCCTCACAGATACGCAGTATTTT. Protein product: CSVRSGLTDTQYF.